Here is one T cell receptor (beta chain) with its context. Germline V lookup: CDR1 SGHDT, CDR2 YYEEEE. The CDR3 runs 18 residues. Unmatched junction bases numbered 13, after V lost 4 bases and J lost 1 base. In the study's own analysis: Amplification of reference gene primers provided the estimated nucleated cell counts. Method: immunoSEQ multiplex PCR; TCRdb's copy keeps in-frame clones and lacks some. V and J calls plus clone size are reproduced from that table; the DNA served to infer D and trimming. The sample lists about 130,000 clones, about 72% occurring once. This record belongs to a study of blood T cell repertoires in COVID-19. Study summary: The United States, Italy and Spain were the sources of the acute and convalescent COVID-19 samples.

This receptor was obtained from a man aged 55 to 70 who had recovered from COVID-19. The V and J genes are TRBV5-6 and TRBJ1-1; TRBD1 matches at 10 bases. Material: peripheral blood. In DNA form, the CDR3 reads TGTGCCAGCAGCCCCTGGGCCGACAGGGGGCATCCGAACACTGAAGCTTTCTTT. Its protein product is CASSPWADRGHPNTEAFF.